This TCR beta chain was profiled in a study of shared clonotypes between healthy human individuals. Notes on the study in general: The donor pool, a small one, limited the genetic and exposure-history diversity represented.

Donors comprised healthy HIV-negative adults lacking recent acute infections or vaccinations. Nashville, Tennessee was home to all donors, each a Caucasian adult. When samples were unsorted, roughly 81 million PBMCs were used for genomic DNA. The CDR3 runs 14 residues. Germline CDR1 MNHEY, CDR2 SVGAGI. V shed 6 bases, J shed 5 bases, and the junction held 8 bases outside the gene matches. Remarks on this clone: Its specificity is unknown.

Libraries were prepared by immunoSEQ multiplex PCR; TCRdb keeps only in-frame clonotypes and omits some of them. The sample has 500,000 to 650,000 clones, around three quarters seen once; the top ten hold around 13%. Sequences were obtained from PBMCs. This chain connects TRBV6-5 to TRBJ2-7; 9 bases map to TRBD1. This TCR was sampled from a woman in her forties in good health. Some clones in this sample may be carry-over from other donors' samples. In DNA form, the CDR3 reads TGTGCCAGCAGAAGAGGACAGGGGAACCACGAGCAGTACTTC. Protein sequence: CASRRGQGNHEQYF.